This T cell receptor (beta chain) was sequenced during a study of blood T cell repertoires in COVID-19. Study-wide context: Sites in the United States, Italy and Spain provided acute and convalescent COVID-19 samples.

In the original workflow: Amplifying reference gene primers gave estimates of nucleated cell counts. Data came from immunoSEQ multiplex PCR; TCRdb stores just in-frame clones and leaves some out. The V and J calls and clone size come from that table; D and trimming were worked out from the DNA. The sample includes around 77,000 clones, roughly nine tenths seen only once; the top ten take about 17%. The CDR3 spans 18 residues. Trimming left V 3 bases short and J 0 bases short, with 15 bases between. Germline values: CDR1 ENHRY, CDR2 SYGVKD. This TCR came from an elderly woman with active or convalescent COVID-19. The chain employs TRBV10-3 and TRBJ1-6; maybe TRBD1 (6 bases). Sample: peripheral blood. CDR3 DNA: TGTGCCATCAGTGATACAGGGACATTGCGCTCCTATAATTCACCCCTCCACTTT. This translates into CAISDTGTLRSYNSPLHF.